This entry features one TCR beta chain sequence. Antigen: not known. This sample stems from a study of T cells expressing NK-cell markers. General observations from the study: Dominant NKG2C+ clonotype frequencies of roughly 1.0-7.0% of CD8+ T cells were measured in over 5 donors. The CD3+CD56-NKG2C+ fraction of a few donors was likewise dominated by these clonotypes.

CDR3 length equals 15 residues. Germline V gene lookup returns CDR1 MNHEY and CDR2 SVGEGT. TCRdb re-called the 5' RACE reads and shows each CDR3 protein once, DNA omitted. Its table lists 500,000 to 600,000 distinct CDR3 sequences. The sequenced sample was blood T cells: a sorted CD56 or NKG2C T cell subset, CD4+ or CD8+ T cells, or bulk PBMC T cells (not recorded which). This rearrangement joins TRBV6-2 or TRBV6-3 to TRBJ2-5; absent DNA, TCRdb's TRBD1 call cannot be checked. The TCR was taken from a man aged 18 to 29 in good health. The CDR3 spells CASSYLGQPRTTQYF.